These 14 T cell receptor beta chains share one sample of origin, sequenced in a study of CD8 T cells in ankylosing spondylitis. TCRdb re-called the 5' RACE reads with MiXCR, one entry per CDR3 protein. The sample has 700,000 or so distinct CDR3 sequences, around a fifth seen once. Notes on the study in general: Seemingly characteristic of ankylosing spondylitis blood was a TCR beta motif consisting of 7 or 8 highly homologous variants.

These TCRs' antigens remain unknown. The sequencing sample was made of blood, either unsorted or a sorted T cell fraction (not recorded which). These receptors all stem from a male donor with ankylosing spondylitis.

The CDR3 DNA reads TGTGCCAGCAGTGATTTCCCGACCCAGTACTTC. This encodes CASSDFPTQYF. The V gene is TRBV2, the J gene TRBJ2-5, with D unclear. The V end was cut by 3 bases, the J end by 7 bases, with 6 bases between. CDR3 length equals 11 residues. Germline loops: CDR1 SNHLY, CDR2 FYNNEI.

The genes are TRBV18 and TRBJ2-3; 14 bases align to TRBD2. The CDR3 length is 18 residues. Germline V gene data show CDR1 as KGHSH and CDR2 as LQKENI. V gave up 0 bases and J gave up 4 bases; unmatched junction bases: 6. The CDR3: CASSPPMGLAGVADTQYF. CDR3 sequence (DNA): TGTGCCAGCTCACCACCGATGGGACTAGCGGGAGTGGCAGATACGCAGTATTTT.

Ten or more counts support this clonotype. This CDR3 is CSARTPWGAQETQYF. The CDR3 region has the DNA TGCAGTGCTAGGACCCCTTGGGGAGCCCAAGAGACCCAGTACTTC. The chain joins TRBV20-1 to TRBJ2-5, with TRBD2 as a possible D gene (5 bases). CDR3 length equals 15 residues. With 3 bases removed from V and 1 base from J, the gap between germline ends came to 15 bases. CDR1 and CDR2 (germline): DFQATT, SNEGSKA (reference sequence).

The rearrangement links TRBV6-1 to TRBJ1-1; a possible D gene is TRBD1 (5 bases). The CDR3 has 14 residues. V dropped 7 bases and J dropped 0 bases, with 12 bases sitting between them. The germline V gene encodes CDR1 MNHNS and CDR2 SASEGT. CDR3 protein: CASIPGTVNTEAFF. Here the CDR3 DNA reads TGTGCCAGCATCCCAGGGACGGTGAACACTGAAGCTTTCTTT.

This clonotype was seen a handful of times. This chain uses TRBV4-2 with TRBJ1-1, with a possible D match to TRBD1 (6 bases). Germline V gene sequence: CDR1 LGHNA, CDR2 YNFKEQ. Trimming removed 2 bases at V and 4 bases at J, with 17 bases between. The CDR3 is 16 residues long. The CDR3 here is CASSQSSGTLGTEAFF. The CDR3 nucleotides read TGTGCCAGCAGCCAATCCTCCGGGACACTGGGCACTGAAGCTTTCTTT.

This clonotype was seen a handful of times. The rearrangement links TRBV10-3 to TRBJ1-2, with TRBD1 matching 7 bases. CDR1 is ENHRY, CDR2 SYGVKD, per germline. The CDR3 is 14 amino acids. Germline trimming cut 6 bases from V and 6 bases from J; bases unmatched to any gene: 10. The CDR3 spells CAISGRQGEDGYTF. Written as DNA, the CDR3 is TGTGCCATCAGCGGACGACAGGGAGAGGATGGCTACACCTTC.

This clonotype was seen at least ten times. V usage is TRBV20-1 and J usage is TRBJ1-2, with D unclear. This CDR3 contains 16 residues. Germline values: CDR1 DFQATT, CDR2 SNEGSKA (reference sequence). V was pared by 3 bases and J by 4 bases, with 21 bases between. The CDR3 DNA follows: TGCAGTGCTAGCCGTCCGACTGATCTAGAATCCTATGGCTACACCTTC. Protein product: CSASRPTDLESYGYTF.

The chain employs TRBV28 and TRBJ2-7; TRBD1 aligns across 10 bases. The germline gives CDR1 MDHEN, CDR2 SYDVKM. V was pared by 6 bases and J by 7 bases, with 12 bases of the junction left unmatched. The CDR3 runs 15 residues. CDR3 DNA: TGTGCCAGCAGATCCTCCGGGACAGGGGAAAGGGAGCAGTACTTC. It is translated as CASRSSGTGEREQYF.

V is TRBV21-1 and J is TRBJ2-4; the DNA was not used to check the table's D call, TRBD2. TRBV21-1 is reported as a pseudogene. CDR3 length equals 17 residues. The CDR3 nucleotides are TGTGCCAGCAGCCCCCGGCTAGCGGGCATAGCCAAAAACATTCAGTACTTC. Its protein product is CASSPRLAGIAKNIQYF.

This clonotype has just one count. The chain uses TRBV4-1 and TRBJ2-3; TRBD2 is a possible D gene (7 bases). The V and J ends lost 6 bases and 4 bases respectively, with 23 bases between them. Germline V gene lookup returns CDR1 MGHRA and CDR2 YSYEKL. The length of the CDR3 is 17 residues. The DNA of the CDR3 is TGCGCCAGCAGGCATCTAGGGAGGGGGGGTGAGGCAGATACGCAGTATTTT. It yields the protein CASRHLGRGGEADTQYF.

The CDR3 DNA reads TGTGCCACCAGTGAGCTGAAGACGGCGAACACCGGGGAGCTGTTTTTT. This sequence encodes CATSELKTANTGELFF. The V and J genes are TRBV24-1 and TRBJ2-2; D gene unclear. Germline V lookup: CDR1 KGHDR, CDR2 SFDVKD. The V end lost 4 bases, the J end lost 0 bases, and 11 bases lay between the germline ends. The CDR3 has 16 amino acids.

The chain employs TRBV12-3 or TRBV12-4 and TRBJ2-7; the match to TRBD1 covers 7 bases. The CDR3 has 17 residues. V lost 5 bases to trimming and J lost 5 bases; unmatched junction nucleotides: 18. CDR3 nucleotide sequence: TGTGCCAGCAGTCACCAAGGCGGAACAGGGGCCCTCCACGAGCAGTACTTC. Its translation: CASSHQGGTGALHEQYF.

V usage is TRBV29-1 and J usage is TRBJ2-7; 8 nucleotides agree with TRBD2. V was pared by 6 bases and J by 2 bases, with 9 bases of the junction left unmatched. Per germline, CDR1 SQVTM and CDR2 ANQGSEA. The CDR3 is made up of 14 amino acids. The CDR3 DNA reads as TGCAGCGTGAGACAGCGGGAGTCTGCCTACGAGCAGTACTTC. Encoded protein: CSVRQRESAYEQYF.

V gene TRBV20-1 combines with J gene TRBJ1-6; possibly TRBD1 for D (5 bases). The germline V and J ends were trimmed by 3 bases and 6 bases, with 12 bases remaining between them. This CDR3 region has 14 residues. Germline CDR1 DFQATT, CDR2 SNEGSKA (reference sequence). This CDR3 is CSARDGTANSPLHF. The CDR3 DNA reads as TGCAGTGCTAGGGACGGGACGGCTAATTCACCCCTCCACTTT.